This T cell receptor (beta chain) was sequenced for a study of cytomegalovirus exposure and HLA in healthy donors. About this clone itself: The antigen remains undetermined.

Libraries were prepared by immunoSEQ multiplex PCR; TCRdb keeps only in-frame clonotypes and omits some of them. The table shows about 130,000 clones, with approximately 90% occurring only once. Germline CDR1 SGHTA, CDR2 FQGNSA. The CDR3 extends over 15 amino acids. V was pared by 5 bases and J by 3 bases, with 9 bases of the junction left unmatched. Whole-study results and caveats: Cytomegalovirus-associated status was assigned to 150 to 200 TCR beta chains. High sensitivity and specificity were reportedly achieved when the classifier diagnosed cytomegalovirus status. Most TCR sequences showed up rarely, but some public TCRs showed up in many donors.

This clonotype was obtained from a woman in her twenties or thirties in good health and CMV-seropositive. This chain links TRBV7-2 with TRBJ1-1; TRBD1 agrees at 7 bases. The material sequenced was PBMCs. The DNA of the CDR3 is TGTGCCAGCAGCGCGAGAGGGGGCGGGTACACTGAAGCTTTCTTT. It is translated as CASSARGGGYTEAFF. The variable domain in full, with the rest retrieved from reference TRBV7-2 and TRBJ1-1, is GAGVSQSPSNKVTEKGKDVELRCDPISGHTALYWYRQSLGQGLEFLIYFQGNSAPDKSGLPSDRFSAERTGGSVSTLTIQRTQQEDSAVYLCASSARGGGYTEAFFGQGTRLTVV.